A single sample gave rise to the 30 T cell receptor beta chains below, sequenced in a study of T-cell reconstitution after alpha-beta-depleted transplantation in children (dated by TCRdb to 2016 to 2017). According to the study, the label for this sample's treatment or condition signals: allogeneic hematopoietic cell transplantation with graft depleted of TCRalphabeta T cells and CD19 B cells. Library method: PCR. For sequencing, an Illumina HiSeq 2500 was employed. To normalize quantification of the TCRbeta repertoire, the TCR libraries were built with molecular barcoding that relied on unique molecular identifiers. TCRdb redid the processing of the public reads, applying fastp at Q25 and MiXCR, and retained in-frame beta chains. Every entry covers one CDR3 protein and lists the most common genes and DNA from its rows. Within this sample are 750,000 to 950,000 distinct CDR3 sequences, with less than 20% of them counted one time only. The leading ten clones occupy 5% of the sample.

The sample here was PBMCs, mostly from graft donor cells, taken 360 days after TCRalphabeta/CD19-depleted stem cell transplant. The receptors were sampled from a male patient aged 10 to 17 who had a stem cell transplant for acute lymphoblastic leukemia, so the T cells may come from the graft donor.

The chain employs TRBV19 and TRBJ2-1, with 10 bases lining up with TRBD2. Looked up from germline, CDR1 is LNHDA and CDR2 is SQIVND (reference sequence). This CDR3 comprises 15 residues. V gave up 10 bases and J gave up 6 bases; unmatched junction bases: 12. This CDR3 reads CATQGLTSGSNEQFF. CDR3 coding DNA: TGTGCCACCCAAGGCCTGACTAGCGGGTCCAATGAGCAGTTCTTC.

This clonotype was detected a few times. Here the CDR3 DNA reads TGTGCCAGCTCACCCCTAGCGGGTCGCAAAAACATTCAGTACTTC. This encodes CASSPLAGRKNIQYF. The gene calls are TRBV18 and TRBJ2-4; TRBD2 matches 8 bases. In germline, CDR1 is KGHSH, CDR2 LQKENI. The CDR3 runs 15 residues. V gave up 3 bases and J gave up 3 bases; unmatched junction bases: 4.

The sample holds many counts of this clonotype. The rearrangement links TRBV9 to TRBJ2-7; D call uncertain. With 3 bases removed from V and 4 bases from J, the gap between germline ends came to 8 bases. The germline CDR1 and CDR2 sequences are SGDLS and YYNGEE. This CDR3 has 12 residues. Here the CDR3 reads CASSADFYEQYF. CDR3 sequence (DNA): TGTGCCAGCAGCGCGGATTTTTACGAGCAGTACTTC.

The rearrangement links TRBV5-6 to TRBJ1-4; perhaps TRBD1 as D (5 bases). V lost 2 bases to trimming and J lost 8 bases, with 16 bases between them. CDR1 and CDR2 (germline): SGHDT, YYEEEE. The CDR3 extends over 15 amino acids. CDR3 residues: CASSLYRDVEEKLFF. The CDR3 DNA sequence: TGTGCCAGCAGCTTATACCGGGACGTAGAGGAAAAACTGTTTTTT.

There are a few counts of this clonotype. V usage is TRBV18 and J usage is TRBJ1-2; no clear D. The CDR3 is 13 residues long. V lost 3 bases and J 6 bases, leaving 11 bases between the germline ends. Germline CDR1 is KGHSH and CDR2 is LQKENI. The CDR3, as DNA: TGTGCCAGCTCACCGGGCGCCGGCCATGGCTACACCTTC. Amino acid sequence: CASSPGAGHGYTF.

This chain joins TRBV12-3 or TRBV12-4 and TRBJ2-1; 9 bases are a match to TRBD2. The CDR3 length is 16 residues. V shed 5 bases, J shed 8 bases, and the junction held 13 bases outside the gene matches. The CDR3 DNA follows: TGTGCCAGCAGTATTAGCGGGGGAGCCCTTATGGATGAGCAGTTCTTC. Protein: CASSISGGALMDEQFF.

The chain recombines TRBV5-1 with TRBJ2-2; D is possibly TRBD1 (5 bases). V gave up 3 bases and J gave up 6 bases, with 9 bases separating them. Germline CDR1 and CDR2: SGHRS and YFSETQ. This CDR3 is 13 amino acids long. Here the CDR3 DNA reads TGCGCCAGCAGCTGGGGCGACCCCGGGGAGCTGTTTTTT. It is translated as CASSWGDPGELFF.

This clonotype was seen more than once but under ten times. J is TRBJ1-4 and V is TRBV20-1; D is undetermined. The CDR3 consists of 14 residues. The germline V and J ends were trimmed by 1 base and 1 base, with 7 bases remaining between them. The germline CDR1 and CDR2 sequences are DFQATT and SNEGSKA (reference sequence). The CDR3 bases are TGCAGTGCTAGAGTGGGAGTAACTAATGAAAAACTGTTTTTT. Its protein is CSARVGVTNEKLFF.

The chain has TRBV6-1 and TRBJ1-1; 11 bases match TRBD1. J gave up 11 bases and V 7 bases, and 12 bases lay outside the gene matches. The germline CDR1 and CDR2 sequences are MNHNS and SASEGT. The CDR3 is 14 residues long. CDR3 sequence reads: CASTLDRGHVKAFF. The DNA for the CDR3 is TGTGCCAGCACCTTGGACAGGGGGCACGTTAAGGCTTTCTTT.

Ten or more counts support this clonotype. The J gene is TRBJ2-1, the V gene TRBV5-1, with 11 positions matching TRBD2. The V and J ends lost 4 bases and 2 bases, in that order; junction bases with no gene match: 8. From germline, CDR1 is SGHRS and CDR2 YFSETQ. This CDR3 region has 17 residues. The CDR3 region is CASSPILTSGAYNEQFF. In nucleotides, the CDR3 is TGCGCCAGCAGCCCCATACTGACTAGCGGGGCCTACAATGAGCAGTTCTTC.

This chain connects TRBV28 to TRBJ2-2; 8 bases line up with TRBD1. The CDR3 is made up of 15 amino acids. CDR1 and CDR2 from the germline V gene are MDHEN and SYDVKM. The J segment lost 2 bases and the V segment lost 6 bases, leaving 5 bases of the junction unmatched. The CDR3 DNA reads TGTGCCAGCAGACTGGACAGGGTAAACACCGGGGAGCTGTTTTTT. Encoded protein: CASRLDRVNTGELFF.

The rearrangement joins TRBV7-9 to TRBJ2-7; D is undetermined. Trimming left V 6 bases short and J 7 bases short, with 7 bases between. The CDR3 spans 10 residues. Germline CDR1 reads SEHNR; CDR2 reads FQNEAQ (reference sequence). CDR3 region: CASSGREQYF. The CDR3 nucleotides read TGTGCCAGCAGTGGTCGTGAGCAGTACTTC. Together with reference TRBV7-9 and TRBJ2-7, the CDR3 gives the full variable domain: DTGVSQNPRHKITKRGQNVTFRCDPISEHNRLYWYRQTLGQGPEFLTYFQNEAQLEKSRLLSDRFSAERPKGSFSTLEIQRTEQGDSAMYLCASSGREQYFGPGTRLTVT.

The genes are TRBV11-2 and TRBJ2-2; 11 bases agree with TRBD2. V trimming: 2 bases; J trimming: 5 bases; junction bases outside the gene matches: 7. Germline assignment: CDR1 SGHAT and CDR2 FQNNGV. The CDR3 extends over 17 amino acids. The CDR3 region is CASSLSETSGATGELFF. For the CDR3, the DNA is TGTGCCAGCAGCTTATCTGAGACTAGCGGGGCAACCGGGGAGCTGTTTTTT.

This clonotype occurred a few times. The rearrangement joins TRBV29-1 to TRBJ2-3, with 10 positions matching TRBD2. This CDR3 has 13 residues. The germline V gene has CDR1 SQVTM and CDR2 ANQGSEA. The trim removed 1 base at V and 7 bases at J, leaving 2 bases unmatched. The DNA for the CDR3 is TGCAGCGTTGAAGGACTAGCGGGTTATACGCAGTATTTT. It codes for CSVEGLAGYTQYF.

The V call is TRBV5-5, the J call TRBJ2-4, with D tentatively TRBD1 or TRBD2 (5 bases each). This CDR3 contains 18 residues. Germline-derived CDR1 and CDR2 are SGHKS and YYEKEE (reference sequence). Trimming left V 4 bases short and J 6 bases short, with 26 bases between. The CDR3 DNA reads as TGTGCCAGCAGCGCTTATTACGTCTTCGGGGCGACCATAAACATTCAGTACTTC. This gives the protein CASSAYYVFGATINIQYF. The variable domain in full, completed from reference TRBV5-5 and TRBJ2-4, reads DAGVTQSPTHLIKTRGQQVTLRCSPISGHKSVSWYQQVLGQGPQFIFQYYEKEERGRGNFPDRFSARQFPNYSSELNVNALLLGDSALYLCASSAYYVFGATINIQYFGAGTRLSVL.

The CDR3 protein is CASSLGPEGYTF. DNA for the CDR3: TGTGCCAGCAGCCTAGGACCGGAAGGCTACACCTTC. The genes are TRBV3-1 and TRBJ1-2; D remains ambiguous. Germline assignment: CDR1 LGHDT and CDR2 YNNKEL (reference sequence). This CDR3 is 12 amino acids long. Trimming pared 4 bases from V and 8 bases from J, leaving 11 bases between. Together with reference TRBV3-1 and TRBJ1-2, the CDR3 gives the full variable domain: DTAVSQTPKYLVTQMGNDKSIKCEQNLGHDTMYWYKQDSKKFLKIMFSYNNKELIINETVPNRFSPKSPDKAHLNLHINSLELGDSAVYFCASSLGPEGYTFGSGTRLTVV.

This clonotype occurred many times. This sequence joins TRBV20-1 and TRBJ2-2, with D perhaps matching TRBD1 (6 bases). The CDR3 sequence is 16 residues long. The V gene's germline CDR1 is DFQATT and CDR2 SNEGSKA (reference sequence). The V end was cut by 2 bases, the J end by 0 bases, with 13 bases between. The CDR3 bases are TGCAGTGCTAGACAGGGGATAGCCTCGAACACCGGGGAGCTGTTTTTT. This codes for CSARQGIASNTGELFF.

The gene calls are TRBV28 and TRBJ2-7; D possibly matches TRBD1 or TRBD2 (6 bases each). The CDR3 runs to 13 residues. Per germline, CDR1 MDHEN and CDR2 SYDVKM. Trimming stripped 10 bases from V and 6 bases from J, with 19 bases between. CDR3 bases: TGTGCCACCGAGGGGGGAACCTTGTTCGAGCAGTACTTC. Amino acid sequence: CATEGGTLFEQYF.

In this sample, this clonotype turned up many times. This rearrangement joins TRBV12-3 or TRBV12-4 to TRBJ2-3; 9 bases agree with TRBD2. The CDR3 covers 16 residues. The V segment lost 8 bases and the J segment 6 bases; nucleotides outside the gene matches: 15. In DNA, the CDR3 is TGTGCCAGCTCTCAGAGCGGGAGGCTCAGTCAGGATACGCAGTATTTT. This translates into CASSQSGRLSQDTQYF.

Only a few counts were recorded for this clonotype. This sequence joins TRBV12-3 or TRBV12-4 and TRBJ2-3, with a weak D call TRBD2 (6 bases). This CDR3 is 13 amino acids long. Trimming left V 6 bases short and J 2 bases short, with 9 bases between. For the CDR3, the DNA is TGTGCCAGCAGACGACTAGACACAGATACGCAGTATTTT. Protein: CASRRLDTDTQYF.

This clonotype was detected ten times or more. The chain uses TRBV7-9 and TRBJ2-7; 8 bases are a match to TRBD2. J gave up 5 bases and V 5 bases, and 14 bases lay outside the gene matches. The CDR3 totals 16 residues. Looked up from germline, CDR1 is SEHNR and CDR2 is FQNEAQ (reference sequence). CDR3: CASSPWGGSGSHEQYF. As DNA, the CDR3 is TGTGCCAGCAGCCCTTGGGGGGGGAGCGGGAGCCACGAGCAGTACTTC. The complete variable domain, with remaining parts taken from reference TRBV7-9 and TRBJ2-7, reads DTGVSQNPRHKITKRGQNVTFRCDPISEHNRLYWYRQTLGQGPEFLTYFQNEAQLEKSRLLSDRFSAERPKGSFSTLEIQRTEQGDSAMYLCASSPWGGSGSHEQYFGPGTRLTVT.

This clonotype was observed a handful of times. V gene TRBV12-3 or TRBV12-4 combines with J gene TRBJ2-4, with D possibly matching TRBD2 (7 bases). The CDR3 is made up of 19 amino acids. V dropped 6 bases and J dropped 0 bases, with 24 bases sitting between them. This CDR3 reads CASRTSGGRGGLAKNIQYF. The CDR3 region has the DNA TGTGCCAGCAGGACGAGTGGCGGGAGAGGGGGGCTAGCCAAAAACATTCAGTACTTC.

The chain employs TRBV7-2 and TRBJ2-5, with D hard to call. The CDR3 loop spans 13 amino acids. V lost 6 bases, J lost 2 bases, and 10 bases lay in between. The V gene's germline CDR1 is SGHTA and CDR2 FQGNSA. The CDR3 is CASRPPLQETQYF. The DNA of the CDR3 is TGTGCCAGCAGACCCCCCCTTCAAGAGACCCAGTACTTC.

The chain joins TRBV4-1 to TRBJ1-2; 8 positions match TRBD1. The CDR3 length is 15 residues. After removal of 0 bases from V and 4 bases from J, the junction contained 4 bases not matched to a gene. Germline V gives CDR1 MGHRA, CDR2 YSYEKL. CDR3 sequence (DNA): TGCGCCAGCAGCCAAGAAGGACAGGGCGTCTATGGCTACACCTTC. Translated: CASSQEGQGVYGYTF.

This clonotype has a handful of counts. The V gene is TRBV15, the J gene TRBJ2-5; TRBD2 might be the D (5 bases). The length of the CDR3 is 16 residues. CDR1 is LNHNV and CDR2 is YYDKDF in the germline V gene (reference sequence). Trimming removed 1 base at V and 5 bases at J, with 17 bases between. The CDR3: CATSRVVEATVETQYF. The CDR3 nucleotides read TGTGCCACCAGCAGAGTAGTGGAGGCCACCGTGGAGACCCAGTACTTC.

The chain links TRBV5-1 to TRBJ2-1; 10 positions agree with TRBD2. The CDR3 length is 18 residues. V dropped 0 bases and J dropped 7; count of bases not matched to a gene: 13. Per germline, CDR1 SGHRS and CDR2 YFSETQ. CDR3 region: CASSLAWLAGAPRNEQFF. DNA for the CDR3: TGCGCCAGCAGCTTGGCATGGCTAGCGGGAGCCCCGCGGAATGAGCAGTTCTTC.

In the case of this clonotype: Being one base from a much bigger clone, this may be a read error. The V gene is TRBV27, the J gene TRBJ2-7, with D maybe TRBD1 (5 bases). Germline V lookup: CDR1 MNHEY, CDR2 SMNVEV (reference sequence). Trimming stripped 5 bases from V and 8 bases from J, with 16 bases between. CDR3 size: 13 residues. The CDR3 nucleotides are TGTGCCAGCAGTCGGTACAGGAATTACAAGCAGTACTTC. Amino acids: CASSRYRNYKQYF.

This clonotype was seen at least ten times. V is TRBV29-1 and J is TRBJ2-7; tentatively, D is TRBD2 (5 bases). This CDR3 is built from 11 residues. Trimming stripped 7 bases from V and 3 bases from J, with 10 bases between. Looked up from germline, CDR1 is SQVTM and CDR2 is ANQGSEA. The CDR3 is CSGFRDYEQYF. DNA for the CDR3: TGCAGCGGCTTCCGGGACTACGAGCAGTACTTC.

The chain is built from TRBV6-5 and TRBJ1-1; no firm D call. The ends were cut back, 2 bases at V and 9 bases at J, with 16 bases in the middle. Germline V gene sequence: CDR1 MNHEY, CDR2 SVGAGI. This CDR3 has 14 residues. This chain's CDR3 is CASSYPGPLQKAFF. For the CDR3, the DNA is TGTGCCAGCAGTTACCCTGGACCGCTGCAAAAAGCTTTCTTT.

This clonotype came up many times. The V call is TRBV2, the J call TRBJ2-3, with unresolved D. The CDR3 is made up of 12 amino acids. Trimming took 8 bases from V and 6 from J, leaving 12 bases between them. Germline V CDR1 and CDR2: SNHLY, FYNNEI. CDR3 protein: CASDVGLDTQYF. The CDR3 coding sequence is TGTGCCAGCGACGTCGGATTGGATACGCAGTATTTT.